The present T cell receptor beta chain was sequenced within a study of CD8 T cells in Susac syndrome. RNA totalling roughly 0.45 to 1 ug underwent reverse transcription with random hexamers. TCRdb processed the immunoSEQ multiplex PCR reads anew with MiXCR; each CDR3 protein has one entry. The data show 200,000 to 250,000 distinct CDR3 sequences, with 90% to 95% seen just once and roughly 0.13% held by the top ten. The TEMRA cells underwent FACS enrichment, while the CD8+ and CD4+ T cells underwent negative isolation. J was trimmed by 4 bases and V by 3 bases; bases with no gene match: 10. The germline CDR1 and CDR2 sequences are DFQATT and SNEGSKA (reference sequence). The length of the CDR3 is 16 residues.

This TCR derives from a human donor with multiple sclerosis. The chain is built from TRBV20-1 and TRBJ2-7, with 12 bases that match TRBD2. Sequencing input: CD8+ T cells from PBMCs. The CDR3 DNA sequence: TGCAGTGCTAGGGGGGATAGACTAGCGGGGGCGTACGAGCAGTACTTC. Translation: CSARGDRLAGAYEQYF.